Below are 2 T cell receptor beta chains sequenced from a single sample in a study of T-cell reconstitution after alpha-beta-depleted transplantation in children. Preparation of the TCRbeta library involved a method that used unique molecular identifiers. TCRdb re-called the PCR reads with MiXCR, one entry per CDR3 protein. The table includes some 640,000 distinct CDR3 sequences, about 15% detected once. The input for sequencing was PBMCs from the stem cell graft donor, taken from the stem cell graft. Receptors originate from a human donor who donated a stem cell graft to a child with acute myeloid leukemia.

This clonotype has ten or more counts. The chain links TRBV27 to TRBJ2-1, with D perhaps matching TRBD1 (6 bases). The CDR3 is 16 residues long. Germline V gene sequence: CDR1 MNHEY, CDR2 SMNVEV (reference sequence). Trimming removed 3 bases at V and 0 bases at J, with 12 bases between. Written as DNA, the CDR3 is TGTGCCAGCAGTTTGATGGGACACTTCTCCTACAATGAGCAGTTCTTC. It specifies CASSLMGHFSYNEQFF.

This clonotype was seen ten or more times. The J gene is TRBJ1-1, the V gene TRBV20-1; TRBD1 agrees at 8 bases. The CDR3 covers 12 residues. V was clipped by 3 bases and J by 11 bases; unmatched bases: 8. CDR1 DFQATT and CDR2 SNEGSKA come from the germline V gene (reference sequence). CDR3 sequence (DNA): TGCAGTGCTAGTAAGGGGACAGGATTTGCTTTCTTT. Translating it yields CSASKGTGFAFF.